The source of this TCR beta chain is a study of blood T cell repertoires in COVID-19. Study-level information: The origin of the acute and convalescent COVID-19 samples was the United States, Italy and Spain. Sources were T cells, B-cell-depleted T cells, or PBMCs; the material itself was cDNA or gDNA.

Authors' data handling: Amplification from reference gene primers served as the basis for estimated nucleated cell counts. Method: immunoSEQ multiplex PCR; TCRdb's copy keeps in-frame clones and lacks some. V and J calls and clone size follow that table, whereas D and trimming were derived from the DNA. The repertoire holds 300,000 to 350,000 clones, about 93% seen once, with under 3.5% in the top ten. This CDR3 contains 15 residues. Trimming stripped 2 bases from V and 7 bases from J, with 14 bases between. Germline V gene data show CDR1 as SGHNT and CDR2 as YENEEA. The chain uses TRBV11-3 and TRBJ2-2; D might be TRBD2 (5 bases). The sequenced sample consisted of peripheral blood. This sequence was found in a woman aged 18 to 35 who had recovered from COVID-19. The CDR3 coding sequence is TGTGCCAGCAGCTTACTACGGGGATATGGCGGGGAGCTGTTTTTT. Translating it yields CASSLLRGYGGELFF.